A single TCR beta chain is shown here with its context. Its antigen is still unknown. The sample comes from a study of T cells expressing NK-cell markers. Turning to the study itself: Out of eight donors sequenced, seven tested HCMV-seropositive and the remaining one seronegative. Regarding the study as a whole: The share of CD8+ T cells held by dominant NKG2C+ clonotypes was about 1.0-7.5% in about six donors.

TCRdb re-analyzed the 5' RACE reads; it lists each CDR3 protein once, without DNA. The sample totals about 380,000 distinct CDR3 sequences. The sequencing sample was made of blood T cells: a sorted CD56 or NKG2C T cell subset, CD4+ or CD8+ T cells, or bulk PBMC T cells (not recorded which). The clonotype was recovered from a man aged 18-70 years in good health.

This chain's CDR3 is CASSSVGAKNIQYF. V gene TRBV6-2 or TRBV6-3 combines with J gene TRBJ2-4. The CDR3 is 14 residues long. Germline CDR1 MNHEY, CDR2 SVGEGT.